The text below deals with one T cell receptor (beta chain). It has no known antigen specificity. No quality values exist for individual bases; no much larger clone is one base distant. CDR1 and CDR2 are drawn from the germline V gene: SGHRS, YFSETQ. There are 14 amino acids in the CDR3, from cysteine to phenylalanine inclusive. Only the CDR3 part of the read is kept: 42 bases, read in frame from the first base. The V end loses 2 bases and the J end loses 9 bases, and a stretch of 15 bases separates them. Donors were healthy HIV-negative adults with no recently reported acute infections or vaccinations. Every donor was a Caucasian adult residing in Nashville, Tennessee, USA. Magnetic negative selection was used to enrich CD4+ T cells, after which naive cells were positively selected on CD45RA and the negative fraction became the memory subset. After blood collection by leukapheresis, PBMCs were isolated using Ficoll-Histopaque density gradient centrifugation and then cryopreserved in the vapor phase of liquid nitrogen. Purity and quantity of every magnetically sorted T cell population were checked by analytical flow cytometry. Each sorted fraction had its genomic DNA isolated and then quantified by UV absorbance on a Nanodrop 2000c.

This record comes from a study of shared clonotypes between healthy human individuals (TCRdb year 2020). Regarding the research as a whole: The cohort comprised a couple of women and a few men aged 18 to 49 years. For each donor, CD4 naive and CD4 memory were each run on three plates, CD8 naive on two plates, and CD8 memory on one plate. The study deeply sequenced blood TCR repertoires of several healthy adults to estimate repertoire size and the extent of clonotype sharing between individuals. To increase sequencing depth and limit assay-specific biases, TCR repertoire library preparation and sequencing were carried out by different laboratories using diverse techniques. Between about 0.85 and 8.9 billion PBMCs per donor were obtained by leukapheresis.

Broader findings and caveats from the paper: Estimated clonotype richness was generally larger for naive than for memory subsets. Clonotypes shared by all four sorted-subset donors showed higher generation probabilities than non-shared clonotypes. The genetic and exposure-history diversity represented was limited by the small number of donors. Based on pairwise subsampling, the degree of clonotype sharing among donors was expected to be affected by sequencing depth. Only blood was sampled, and tissue TCR repertoires likely differ from those in blood. When a handful of donors were compared, the shared fraction of clonotypes was 5% to 6.5% for naive CD4, 3.5% to 4% for naive CD8, 2.3% for memory CD4, and about 0.36% for memory CD8. Incomplete sequencing was indicated by rarefaction of sorted-subset datasets, despite the large sequencing depth.

Using the deep immunoSEQ assay, TCR CDR3 regions were amplified from genomic DNA by multiplex PCR. Extracted genomic DNA from each cell subset was spread evenly across all wells of several immunoSEQ 96-well plates, with each plate serving as a replicate. For sorted subsets, each replicate PCR was loaded with roughly 200 ng genomic DNA, equivalent to about 33,000 T cell genomes. Purified libraries were quantified with a Qubit 3.0 fluorometer, sized on a Bioanalyzer 2100, and re-quantified with the KAPA Library Quantification kit. Each immunoSEQ 96-well plate was sequenced on its own single-read 150-cycle Illumina NextSeq 550 flow cell. The study's own analysis went as follows. Because the immunoSEQ output held only junctional sequences and lacked quality scores, the filtering could not match the filtering applied to full-length reads. To assign V/J genes and CDR3, sequences were annotated against IMGT germline references using PyIR, a Python wrapper for IgBLAST v1.9. Reads with weak V/J assignments (E-value above 1e-6), missing CDR3, stop codons, out-of-frame junctions, or ambiguous translated residues were removed. V3J clonotypes were defined as sequences sharing an identical inferred V gene, J gene, and CDR3 amino acid sequence. To compute the percentage overlap between repertoires, the number of shared unique clonotypes was divided by the size of the smaller repertoire. Repertoire richness was assessed with RTK rarefaction, the Chao1 estimator, and Recon v2.1 estimates of unobserved clonotypes. For all TCRbeta clonotypes obtained by the gDNA method from a few donors, generation probabilities were computed with OLGA. Entries here come from immuneACCESS through TCRdb and include only in-frame sequences with V and J called. Some clones fail to appear in such tables; in the studies checked, an unresolved V gene covers under half of the shortfall, and the cause of the remainder is unknown. The V and J calls and clone size were taken over from that table, and D and trimming were inferred from the DNA. Present in this sample are roughly 1,000,000 clones, around three quarters of which were seen just once. The top ten clonotypes cover under 0.8% of the sample.

The source of this sequence is a man in his late teens or twenties in good health. Some clones in this sample may be carry-over from other donors' samples. Sequencing used memory CD4+ T cells from PBMCs. The sample's cell subset or site label is to be understood as: CD45RA-negative fraction. Recombination connected TRBV5-1 to TRBJ2-1; D gene: possibly TRBD2, on 8 matching bases. The CDR3 sequence is CASSLGTRQGEQFF. The DNA sequence is TGCGCCAGCAGCTTAGGGACTAGACAGGGTGAGCAGTTCTTC.